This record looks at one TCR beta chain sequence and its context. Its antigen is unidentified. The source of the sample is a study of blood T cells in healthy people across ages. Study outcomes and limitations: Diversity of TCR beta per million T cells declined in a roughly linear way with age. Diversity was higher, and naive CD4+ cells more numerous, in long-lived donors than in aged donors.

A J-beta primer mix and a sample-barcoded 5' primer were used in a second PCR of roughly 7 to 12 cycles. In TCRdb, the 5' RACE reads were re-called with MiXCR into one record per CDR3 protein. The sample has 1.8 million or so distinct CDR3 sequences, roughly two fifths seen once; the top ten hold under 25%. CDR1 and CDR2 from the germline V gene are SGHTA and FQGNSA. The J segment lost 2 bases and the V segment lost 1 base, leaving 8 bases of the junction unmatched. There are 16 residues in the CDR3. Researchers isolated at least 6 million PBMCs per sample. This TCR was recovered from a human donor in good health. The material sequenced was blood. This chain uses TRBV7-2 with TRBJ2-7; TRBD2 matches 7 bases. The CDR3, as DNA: TGTGCCAGCAGCTTAGGAGGGCGGGGGACCCCCTACGAGCAGTACTTC. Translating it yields CASSLGGRGTPYEQYF. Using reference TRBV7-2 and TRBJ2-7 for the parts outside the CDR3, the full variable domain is GAGVSQSPSNKVTEKGKDVELRCDPISGHTALYWYRQSLGQGLEFLIYFQGNSAPDKSGLPSDRFSAERTGGSVSTLTIQRTQQEDSAVYLCASSLGGRGTPYEQYFGPGTRLTVT.